Sequencing of this T cell receptor (beta chain) was carried out in a study of radiotherapy plus CTLA-4 blockade in lung cancer. CDR3 size: 15 residues. Germline assignment: CDR1 GTSNPN and CDR2 SVGIG (reference sequence). Between the trimmed V and J ends, which lost 4 bases and 4 bases, there was a span of 19 bases. Sequencing used immunoSEQ multiplex PCR; TCRdb keeps in-frame clones, though not all of them. The table includes about 120,000 clones, 78% detected once. There are a few counts of this clone. The rearrangement joins TRBV30 to TRBJ2-5, with TRBD1 as a possible D gene (6 bases). The sequence derives from a human donor with non-small cell lung cancer who had a partial response to radiotherapy plus ipilimumab. This specimen was peripheral blood, taken from a patient treated with radiotherapy plus ipilimumab. The CDR3 reads CAWKENSGAGETQYF. The CDR3 DNA reads TGTGCCTGGAAAGAAAATTCAGGGGCGGGAGAGACCCAGTACTTC.